Listed here are 27 T cell receptor beta chains from one sample, sequenced in a study of cytomegalovirus exposure and HLA in healthy donors. In the PCR, 60 Vbeta and 13 Jbeta primers were used. Profiling relied on immunoSEQ multiplex PCR, and the TCRdb table lists in-frame clones only, not all of them. This sample contains around 100,000 clones. Material for sequencing was PBMCs. Receptors originate from a man in his fifties in good health and CMV-seronegative.

On this clone itself: A junction boundary mismatches the germline segment, possibly from a read error. The chain recombines TRBV5-1 with TRBJ2-3; TRBD1 matches 8 bases. In germline, CDR1 is SGHRS, CDR2 YFSETQ. This CDR3 spans 14 amino acids. CDR3 DNA: TGCGCCAGCACCTTGCCAGGGGGCGCGAATACGCAGTATTTT. Its protein is CASTLPGGANTQYF.

V gene TRBV7-9 combines with J gene TRBJ1-2, with D perhaps TRBD1 (5 bases). With 1 base removed from V and 3 bases from J, the gap between germline ends came to 12 bases. The germline V gene encodes CDR1 SEHNR and CDR2 FQNEAQ (reference sequence). CDR3 length: 15 residues. CDR3 in amino acids: CASSLVGQADYGYTF. The CDR3 DNA sequence: TGTGCCAGCAGCTTAGTGGGGCAGGCCGACTATGGCTACACCTTC.

The chain recombines TRBV7-6 with TRBJ1-6, with 7 bases that match TRBD1. The CDR3 contains 19 residues. The germline CDR1 and CDR2 sequences are SGHVS and FNYEAQ. Losses at the gene ends were 2 bases for V and 0 bases for J; bases not matched to a gene: 10. The CDR3 nucleotides are TGTGCCAGCAGCTTACCACCCGGGACAGAGAGCTCCTATAATTCACCCCTCCACTTT. It encodes CASSLPPGTESSYNSPLHF. Variable domain in full (rest from reference TRBV7-6 and TRBJ1-6): GAGVSQSPRYKVTKRGQDVALRCDPISGHVSLYWYRQALGQGPEFLTYFNYEAQQDKSGLPNDRFSAERPEGSISTLTIQRTEQRDSAMYRCASSLPPGTESSYNSPLHFGNGTRLTVT.

The rearrangement uses TRBV2 and TRBJ1-1; D may be TRBD1 (5 bases). Germline V gene data show CDR1 as SNHLY and CDR2 as FYNNEI. The CDR3 is 14 amino acids. V was clipped by 10 bases and J by 5 bases, with 20 bases between them. CDR3 sequence (DNA): TGTGCCACCAGGGATGAAACCTGGGAGACTGAAGCTTTCTTT. Protein: CATRDETWETEAFF.

Worth noting for this clone: In the same sample, other DNA sequences code for this CDR3. J is TRBJ1-1 and V is TRBV5-1, with TRBD1 identical over 8 bases. After removal of 1 base from V and 5 bases from J, the junction contained 4 bases not matched to a gene. There are 14 residues in the CDR3. CDR1 and CDR2 from the germline V gene are SGHRS and YFSETQ. CDR3 sequence reads: CASSLTGGGTEAFF. The CDR3 DNA reads as TGCGCCAGCAGCTTGACAGGGGGAGGGACTGAAGCTTTCTTT.

The J gene is TRBJ2-5, the V gene TRBV11-2, with 8 bases identical to TRBD1. This CDR3 region has 13 residues. The germline V gene has CDR1 SGHAT and CDR2 FQNNGV. J was trimmed by 5 bases and V by 7 bases; bases with no gene match: 6. The CDR3: CASTRTGRETQYF. CDR3 sequence (DNA): TGTGCCAGCACCCGGACAGGGCGGGAGACCCAGTACTTC.

The CDR3 DNA reads TGTGCCAGCCAAACGGGAGGGGGAGAGCAGTACTTC. Encoded protein: CASQTGGGEQYF. The chain uses TRBV18 and TRBJ2-5; 8 bases agree with TRBD2. The trim removed 8 bases at V and 11 bases at J, leaving 10 bases unmatched. The CDR3 is 12 amino acids. Germline values: CDR1 KGHSH, CDR2 LQKENI.

V gene TRBV4-2 combines with J gene TRBJ2-1, with TRBD2 matching 10 bases. V lost 3 bases and J lost 2; bases outside the gene matches: 7. Germline CDR1 LGHNA, CDR2 YNFKEQ. This CDR3 has 17 amino acids. The CDR3, as DNA: TGTGCCAGCAGCCATCCACATACTAGCGGGACCTACAATGAGCAGTTCTTC. Its protein product is CASSHPHTSGTYNEQFF.

As for this clone: This CDR3 is also generated by other DNA sequences in the sample. The chain links TRBV18 to TRBJ2-3; TRBD2 agrees at 10 bases. The CDR3 is made up of 15 amino acids. CDR1 and CDR2 (germline): KGHSH, LQKENI. V shed 1 base and J 3 bases; nucleotides not matched to a gene: 1. The CDR3 reads CASSPLAGGTDTQYF. CDR3 bases: TGTGCCAGCTCACCACTAGCGGGAGGAACAGATACGCAGTATTTT.

The chain is built from TRBV18 and TRBJ1-6; maybe TRBD1 (6 bases). Trimming left V 0 bases short and J 7 bases short, with 10 bases between. Germline V gene lookup returns CDR1 KGHSH and CDR2 LQKENI. This CDR3 is built from 15 residues. CDR3 DNA: TGTGCCAGCTCACCACCAGGCCAGGGGAATTCACCCCTCCACTTT. It is translated as CASSPPGQGNSPLHF.

The chain recombines TRBV28 with TRBJ1-5; perhaps TRBD1 as D (5 bases). The V and J ends lost 3 bases and 6 bases respectively, with 12 bases between them. The germline gives CDR1 MDHEN, CDR2 SYDVKM. There are 14 residues in the CDR3. CDR3 nucleotide sequence: TGTGCCAGCAGTTTCATCAGGGAAACTCAGCCCCAGCATTTT. As protein: CASSFIRETQPQHF.

J is TRBJ2-3 and V is TRBV7-2; D unresolved. Trimming removed 3 bases at V and 5 bases at J, with 9 bases between. The CDR3 contains 13 residues. Looked up from germline, CDR1 is SGHTA and CDR2 is FQGNSA. The CDR3 here is CASSLMSIDTQYF. The DNA for the CDR3 is TGTGCCAGCAGCTTGATGTCTATAGATACGCAGTATTTT.

A word on this clone: One junction end disagrees with the germline gene, perhaps due to a read error. The rearrangement links TRBV7-7 to TRBJ2-5, with 7 positions matching TRBD1. The CDR3 runs 13 residues. Germline V lookup: CDR1 SSHAT, CDR2 FNYEAQ (reference sequence). The CDR3 DNA reads TGTGCTAGCAGCCCGGGGACAGAAGAGACCCAGTACTTC. Translation: CASSPGTEETQYF.

This chain links TRBV10-3 with TRBJ1-3; TRBD1 matches 9 bases. The trim removed 6 bases at V and 4 bases at J, leaving 7 bases unmatched. The germline gives CDR1 ENHRY, CDR2 SYGVKD. The CDR3 totals 15 residues. In DNA, the CDR3 is TGTGCCATCAGCGGGACAGGGTCTGGAGGAAACACCATATATTTT. It yields the protein CAISGTGSGGNTIYF.

This chain joins TRBV11-2 and TRBJ1-1; 9 nucleotides line up with TRBD1. Germline lookup yields CDR1 SGHAT and CDR2 FQNNGV. There are 15 residues in the CDR3. Trimming at V came to 6 bases and at J to 4 bases, leaving 9 bases not matched to a gene. The CDR3 DNA reads TGTGCCAGCAGTTCCGGGACAGGGTGGTTCACTGAAGCTTTCTTT. Its translation is CASSSGTGWFTEAFF.

The J gene is TRBJ2-6, the V gene TRBV4-2, with TRBD1 matching over 10 bases. This CDR3 is 18 amino acids long. Germline V gene data show CDR1 as LGHNA and CDR2 as YNFKEQ. Germline trimming cut 3 bases from V and 0 bases from J; bases unmatched to any gene: 5. This chain's CDR3 is CASSQRTGGNSGANVLTF. The CDR3 bases are TGTGCCAGCAGCCAGAGGACAGGGGGAAACTCTGGGGCCAACGTCCTGACTTTC.

This chain joins TRBV18 and TRBJ2-2; 12 bases are a match to TRBD1. The CDR3 covers 18 residues. V was clipped by 1 base and J by 6 bases; unmatched bases: 9. The germline CDR1 and CDR2 sequences are KGHSH and LQKENI. The CDR3 sequence: CASSPLMPGQGASGELFF. Here the CDR3 DNA reads TGTGCCAGCTCACCACTAATGCCGGGACAGGGGGCTTCCGGGGAGCTGTTTTTT.

The chain recombines TRBV27 with TRBJ1-6; no definite D call. V lost 3 bases and J lost 6, with 9 bases in between. The V gene's germline CDR1 is MNHEY and CDR2 SMNVEV (reference sequence). The CDR3 is 14 amino acids. The CDR3 loop reads CASSFYAGNSPLHF. Written as DNA, the CDR3 is TGTGCCAGCAGTTTCTACGCGGGTAATTCACCCCTCCACTTT.

This rearrangement joins TRBV5-1 to TRBJ1-1; no reliable D call. Trimming left V 0 bases short and J 1 base short, with 10 bases between. This CDR3 is built from 15 residues. CDR1 and CDR2 (germline): SGHRS, YFSETQ. For the CDR3, the DNA is TGCGCCAGCAGCTTGGTAGTCGGAGGGAACACTGAAGCTTTCTTT. Translating gives CASSLVVGGNTEAFF.

The rearrangement joins TRBV15 to TRBJ1-5; 10 nucleotides agree with TRBD1. V dropped 4 bases and J dropped 11; count of bases not matched to a gene: 11. The CDR3 loop spans 15 amino acids. CDR1 is LNHNV and CDR2 is YYDKDF in the germline V gene (reference sequence). The CDR3 loop reads CATSKDRGLLGSQHF. DNA of the CDR3: TGTGCCACCAGCAAAGACAGGGGGCTTCTGGGGTCCCAGCATTTT.

The V and J genes are TRBV4-2 and TRBJ2-5, with TRBD2 matching 7 bases. Germline trimming cut 4 bases from V and 1 base from J; bases unmatched to any gene: 9. CDR1 is LGHNA, CDR2 YNFKEQ, per germline. There are 16 residues in the CDR3. The CDR3 here is CASSRSPASGQETQYF. The CDR3 DNA reads as TGTGCCAGCAGCCGCTCTCCTGCTAGCGGCCAAGAGACCCAGTACTTC.

The J gene is TRBJ2-2, the V gene TRBV19, with D possibly TRBD2 on 5 matching bases. CDR3 length: 15 residues. The V gene's germline CDR1 is LNHDA and CDR2 SQIVND (reference sequence). V gave up 8 bases and J gave up 5 bases, with 18 bases separating them. CDR3 DNA: TGTGCCAGTCGAGGACTGGCTCGGGAAACCGGGGAGCTGTTTTTT. It specifies CASRGLARETGELFF.

The genes are TRBV7-9 and TRBJ1-2; TRBD1 matches 7 bases. The CDR3 contains 16 residues. CDR1 is SEHNR, CDR2 FQNEAQ, per germline (reference sequence). Unmatched junction bases numbered 12, after V lost 4 bases and J lost 4 bases. CDR3: CASSSGDSSFSYGYTF. For the CDR3, the DNA is TGTGCCAGCAGCTCCGGGGACAGTTCGTTCAGCTATGGCTACACCTTC.

The chain combines TRBV29-1 with TRBJ1-1; D not resolved. CDR1 and CDR2 (germline): SQVTM, ANQGSEA. This CDR3 spans 14 amino acids. Trimming shortened V by 2 bases and J by 2 bases, and 12 bases separated the two germline ends. The CDR3 DNA follows: TGCAGCGTTGAATTTCAGAGACTAAACACTGAAGCTTTCTTT. It is translated as CSVEFQRLNTEAFF.

The CDR3 DNA follows: TGTGCCAGCAGCACCTGGACAGGGGGCTTTAACTATGGCTACACCTTC. Amino acids: CASSTWTGGFNYGYTF. The rearrangement uses TRBV5-4 and TRBJ1-2; TRBD1 matches at 11 bases. The CDR3 extends over 16 amino acids. With 4 bases clipped from V and 1 base from J, the junction kept 6 bases outside the gene matches. CDR1 and CDR2 (germline): SGHNT, YYREEE (reference sequence).

The chain couples TRBV9 to TRBJ1-2; D gene ambiguous. From germline, CDR1 is SGDLS and CDR2 YYNGEE. V was cut by 1 base and J by 3 bases, with 10 bases left in between. CDR3 length equals 14 residues. The CDR3 region is CASSVFPADYGYTF. The CDR3 DNA follows: TGTGCCAGCAGCGTATTCCCGGCGGACTATGGCTACACCTTC.

The CDR3 region has the DNA TGTGCCAGCAGCGGCGGGCAGGGGAGAGGTAACACTGAAGCTTTCTTT. It codes for CASSGGQGRGNTEAFF. The J gene is TRBJ1-1, the V gene TRBV2; a weak D match, TRBD1 (6 bases). V was clipped by 6 bases and J by 2 bases, with 19 bases between them. The CDR3 runs to 16 residues. The germline V gene encodes CDR1 SNHLY and CDR2 FYNNEI.